These 20 T cell receptor beta chains originate from one sample sequenced in a study of T cell responses to AZD1222 COVID-19 vaccine. Generated by immunoSEQ multiplex PCR, the TCRdb table keeps only in-frame clones and is missing some. The table has some 85,000 clones, around 90% seen once. The material sequenced was peripheral blood, taken on day 0 of AZD1222 vaccination. Receptors were obtained from an adult in good health.

The gene calls are TRBV24-1 and TRBJ1-2; D is uncertain. V was trimmed by 3 bases and J by 3 bases, leaving 4 bases between them. Germline V gene lookup returns CDR1 KGHDR and CDR2 SFDVKD. The CDR3 has 12 residues. The CDR3 region has the DNA TGTGCCACCAGTGATGTTCACTATGGCTACACCTTC. It yields the protein CATSDVHYGYTF.

J is TRBJ2-7 and V is TRBV4-3; D unclear. This CDR3 is 15 amino acids long. The germline gives CDR1 LGHNA, CDR2 YSLEER. V gave up 0 bases and J gave up 5 bases, with 14 bases separating them. CDR3 sequence reads: CASSQDGHRMNEQYF. For the CDR3, the DNA is TGCGCCAGCAGCCAAGATGGCCACAGAATGAACGAGCAGTACTTC.

This chain links TRBV7-2 with TRBJ1-5; 9 bases are shared with TRBD1. The CDR3 contains 16 residues. The germline V gene has CDR1 SGHTA and CDR2 FQGNSA. After removal of 3 bases from V and 7 bases from J, the junction contained 10 bases not matched to a gene. CDR3 protein: CASSLATGTGWQPQHF. The CDR3 DNA is TGTGCCAGCAGCTTGGCAACCGGGACAGGGTGGCAGCCCCAGCATTTT. Variable domain in full (rest from reference TRBV7-2 and TRBJ1-5): GAGVSQSPSNKVTEKGKDVELRCDPISGHTALYWYRQSLGQGLEFLIYFQGNSAPDKSGLPSDRFSAERTGGSVSTLTIQRTQQEDSAVYLCASSLATGTGWQPQHFGDGTRLSIL.

This chain joins TRBV12-5 and TRBJ2-2; D gene ambiguous. The germline V gene encodes CDR1 LGHNT and CDR2 FRNRAP. Trimming took 1 base from V and 6 from J, leaving 6 bases between them. The CDR3 is 13 amino acids. The DNA for the CDR3 is TGTGCTAGTGGTTTGGCGTTCGCCGGGGAGCTGTTTTTT. It yields the protein CASGLAFAGELFF.

This chain connects TRBV25-1 to TRBJ1-2; 9 nucleotides line up with TRBD1. Germline trimming cut 2 bases from V and 6 bases from J; bases unmatched to any gene: 7. Germline-derived CDR1 and CDR2 are MGHDK and SYGVNS. The CDR3 has 15 residues. CDR3 in amino acids: CASSEPGTGSHGYTF. CDR3 nucleotides: TGTGCCAGCAGTGAACCCGGGACAGGGTCTCATGGCTACACCTTC.

The chain joins TRBV6-1 to TRBJ2-3; D ambiguous. Germline V gene sequence: CDR1 MNHNS, CDR2 SASEGT. V was clipped by 2 bases and J by 4 bases, with 13 bases between them. This CDR3 spans 15 amino acids. The CDR3 sequence: CASSEPLTLADTQYF. The DNA for the CDR3 is TGTGCCAGCAGTGAACCCCTTACCTTGGCAGATACGCAGTATTTT.

The chain recombines TRBV30 with TRBJ1-5; D call uncertain. Germline V CDR1 and CDR2: GTSNPN, SVGIG (reference sequence). The CDR3 consists of 12 residues. The DNA of the CDR3 is TGTGCTCGGTCCGGGGGCAATCAGCCCCAGCATTTT. This codes for CARSGGNQPQHF.

This chain connects TRBV27 to TRBJ1-1; maybe TRBD1 (6 bases). Deletions cut 3 bases from V and 7 bases from J, with 9 bases between. This CDR3 contains 12 residues. Germline V gene data show CDR1 as MNHEY and CDR2 as SMNVEV (reference sequence). The CDR3 DNA follows: TGTGCCAGCAGTTTGAGGGGGGGTGAAGCTTTCTTT. Translated: CASSLRGGEAFF.

This chain joins TRBV2 and TRBJ1-5; maybe TRBD1 (5 bases). Trimming took off 1 base at V and 0 bases at J, with 7 bases between the two ends. Germline V CDR1 and CDR2: SNHLY, FYNNEI. The CDR3 totals 15 residues. CDR3 residues: CASSEDQGSNQPQHF. As DNA, the CDR3 is TGTGCCAGCAGTGAAGACCAGGGTAGCAATCAGCCCCAGCATTTT.

The J gene is TRBJ1-1, the V gene TRBV10-3; 7 bases agree with TRBD1. The V and J ends lost 6 bases and 1 base, in that order; junction bases with no gene match: 8. This CDR3 has 15 residues. Per germline, CDR1 ENHRY and CDR2 SYGVKD. CDR3 nucleotide sequence: TGTGCCATCAGGGAATCCGGGACAGAGAACACTGAAGCTTTCTTT. Translation gives CAIRESGTENTEAFF.

The chain combines TRBV27 with TRBJ2-7; D not resolved. The CDR3 is made up of 15 amino acids. Per germline, CDR1 MNHEY and CDR2 SMNVEV (reference sequence). V lost 2 bases, J lost 0 bases, and 11 bases lay in between. The CDR3 DNA follows: TGTGCCAGCAGTTTACAACTCGAACACTCCTACGAGCAGTACTTC. This translates into CASSLQLEHSYEQYF.

The chain has TRBV7-2 and TRBJ1-5; D gene ambiguous. This CDR3 comprises 13 residues. In germline, CDR1 is SGHTA, CDR2 FQGNSA. The V gene lost 2 bases and the J gene lost 4 bases, with 6 bases spanning the gap. CDR3 loop: CASSLRGNQPQHF. The DNA of the CDR3 is TGTGCCAGCAGCTTACGGGGAAATCAGCCCCAGCATTTT.

This clone has just one count. The chain couples TRBV2 to TRBJ2-1; 9 positions match TRBD2. V was pared by 4 bases and J by 8 bases, with 6 bases of the junction left unmatched. The germline gives CDR1 SNHLY, CDR2 FYNNEI. The CDR3 covers 14 residues. In DNA, the CDR3 is TGTGCCAGCAGTGGTTGGACTAGCGCCGATGAGCAGTTCTTC. Encoded protein: CASSGWTSADEQFF.

This chain connects TRBV19 to TRBJ1-6; D gene uncertain. The germline V gene has CDR1 LNHDA and CDR2 SQIVND (reference sequence). The CDR3 extends over 14 amino acids. V was shortened by 3 bases and J by 10 bases, with 13 bases between the two germline ends. In DNA form, the CDR3 reads TGTGCCAGTAGTATCTCAAACGAGTACTCACCCCTCCACTTT. This gives the protein CASSISNEYSPLHF.

The V gene is TRBV19, the J gene TRBJ2-1; 10 nucleotides line up with TRBD1. The junction had 9 bases not matched to a gene; V was cut back by 5 bases and J by 8 bases. Germline CDR1 LNHDA, CDR2 SQIVND (reference sequence). This CDR3 contains 15 residues. DNA for the CDR3: TGTGCCAGTAGTCTCCGGGACAGGGGATGGGATGAGCAGTTCTTC. Its translation is CASSLRDRGWDEQFF.

This clone appeared a few times. Germline is not matched at one junction end, which may reflect a read error. The rearrangement uses TRBV4-2 and TRBJ2-5; 7 bases are shared with TRBD1. Germline V gene lookup returns CDR1 LGHNA and CDR2 YNFKEQ. The CDR3 has 15 amino acids. Written as DNA, the CDR3 is TGTGCCAGCAGCCAAGGGAACAGGGGTAAAGATACCCAGTACTTC. It is translated as CASSQGNRGKDTQYF.

V usage is TRBV4-2 and J usage is TRBJ2-1; D ambiguous. V lost 0 bases to trimming and J lost 0 bases, with 15 bases between them. The CDR3 is 18 residues long. Germline V gives CDR1 LGHNA, CDR2 YNFKEQ. CDR3 sequence (DNA): TGTGCCAGCAGCCAAGAATCGTGGGCAGCCAGCTCCTACAATGAGCAGTTCTTC. Translating gives CASSQESWAASSYNEQFF.

The rearrangement uses TRBV19 and TRBJ2-2, with 10 nucleotides matching TRBD2. The CDR3 totals 16 residues. V shed 2 bases and J 7 bases; nucleotides not matched to a gene: 7. Germline V gene data show CDR1 as LNHDA and CDR2 as SQIVND (reference sequence). CDR3 DNA: TGTGCCAGTAGTATAAGCGGGAGGGCGACGGTCGGGGAGCTGTTTTTT. This codes for CASSISGRATVGELFF.

This clone was recorded only once. This chain links TRBV5-8 with TRBJ2-1, with D unclear. CDR1 is SGHTS and CDR2 is YDEGEE in the germline V gene. Trimming took off 3 bases at V and 9 bases at J, with 13 bases between the two ends. This CDR3 has 13 residues. CDR3 in amino acids: CASSSLFASEQFF. CDR3 in DNA: TGTGCCAGCAGCTCCCTCTTCGCGAGTGAGCAGTTCTTC.

The rearrangement joins TRBV7-6 to TRBJ2-1, with D perhaps matching TRBD2 (6 bases). Germline assignment: CDR1 SGHVS and CDR2 FNYEAQ. The V and J ends lost 5 bases and 0 bases respectively, with 14 bases between them. The CDR3 has 16 amino acids. The CDR3 nucleotides read TGTGCCAGCAGCACTCGGACTAAGAGCTCCTACAATGAGCAGTTCTTC. Translation gives CASSTRTKSSYNEQFF.